This TCR beta chain was recovered during a study of breast tumors, draining lymph nodes, adjacent tissues. TCRdb re-analysed the multiplex PCR reads in MiXCR, keeping a single row per CDR3 protein. The sample shows around 300,000 distinct CDR3 sequences, around 31% of them seen only once. Axillary draining lymph nodes of breast cancer patients supplied the node samples. Sequencing used axillary lymph node tissue. This TCR was recovered from a female donor with breast cancer. Some clones in this sample may be carry-over from other donors' samples.

The CDR3, as DNA: TGTGCCAGCAGCGACAGGGGTGGTCAGCCCCAGTATTTT. Amino acid sequence: CASSDRGGQPQYF. V is TRBV10-3 and J is TRBJ1-5; 8 bases align to TRBD1. The end of the DNA is better explained by TRBJ2-3, so the J call may be wrong. The CDR3 extends over 13 amino acids. Germline values: CDR1 ENHRY, CDR2 SYGVKD.